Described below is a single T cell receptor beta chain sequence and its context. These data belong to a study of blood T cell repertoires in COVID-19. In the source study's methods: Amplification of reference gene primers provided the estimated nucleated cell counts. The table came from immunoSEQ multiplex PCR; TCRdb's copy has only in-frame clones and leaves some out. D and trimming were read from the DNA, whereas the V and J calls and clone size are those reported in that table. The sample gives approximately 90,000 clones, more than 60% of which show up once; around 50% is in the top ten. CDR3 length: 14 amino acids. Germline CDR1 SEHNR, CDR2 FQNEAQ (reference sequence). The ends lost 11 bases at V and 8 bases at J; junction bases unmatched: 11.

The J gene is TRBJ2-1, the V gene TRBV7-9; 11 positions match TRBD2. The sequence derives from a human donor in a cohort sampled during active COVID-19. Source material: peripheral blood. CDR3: CAVSSSGRSDEQFF. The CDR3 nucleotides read TGTGCCGTAAGTTCTAGCGGGAGGTCCGATGAGCAGTTCTTC.